These T cell receptor beta chains were read from a single sample in a study of blood T cell repertoires in COVID-19. Using immunoSEQ multiplex PCR, the repertoire was profiled, and TCRdb retains in-frame clones only, with some absent. Of approximately 390,000 clones in the sample, about 90% are singletons; the top ten hold roughly 6.8%. Sequencing was carried out using peripheral blood. The receptors stem from a man aged 18 to 30 with active or convalescent COVID-19. Each CDR3 is given with its conserved first and last residue. D genes are given only for firm matches. Rows give clone size only sometimes, using once, few, many, or a class for an expanded clone.

d_gene: .; v_gene: TRBV4-3; abundance: .; j_gene: TRBJ1-6; CDR3aa: CASSPSTLLTPLHF; CDR3nt: TGCGCCAGCAGCCCATCGACACTTTTAACACCCCTCCACTTT
d_gene: .; v_gene: TRBV20-1; abundance: .; j_gene: TRBJ2-1; CDR3aa: CSALRNEQFF; CDR3nt: TGCAGTGCTCTGAGGAATGAGCAGTTCTTC
d_gene: TRBD2; v_gene: TRBV5-4; abundance: .; j_gene: TRBJ2-3; CDR3aa: CASSLKELAAVDTQYF; CDR3nt: TGTGCCAGCAGCTTAAAAGAGCTAGCGGCAGTCGATACGCAGTATTTT
d_gene: TRBD1; v_gene: TRBV9; abundance: .; j_gene: TRBJ2-2; CDR3aa: CASSVDPGQSSGELFF; CDR3nt: TGTGCCAGCAGCGTAGATCCGGGACAGTCATCCGGGGAGCTGTTTTTT
d_gene: TRBD2; v_gene: TRBV6-2/TRBV6-3; abundance: .; j_gene: TRBJ2-5; CDR3aa: CASSRGLAGFLETQYF; CDR3nt: TGTGCCAGCAGTAGGGGATTAGCGGGGTTCTTAGAGACCCAGTACTTC
d_gene: TRBD1; v_gene: TRBV2; abundance: .; j_gene: TRBJ1-4; CDR3aa: CASRQGATSATNEKLFF; CDR3nt: TGTGCCAGCCGACAGGGGGCAACAAGCGCAACTAATGAAAAACTGTTTTTT
d_gene: TRBD1; v_gene: TRBV5-1; abundance: .; j_gene: TRBJ1-2; CDR3aa: CASSFTGTGNFGTKNYGYTF; CDR3nt: TGCGCCAGCAGCTTTACCGGGACAGGGAATTTTGGGACAAAGAACTATGGCTACACCTTC
d_gene: .; v_gene: TRBV3-1/TRBV3-2; abundance: .; j_gene: TRBJ1-6; CDR3aa: CASSLGWGEDPSPLHF; CDR3nt: TGTGCCAGCAGCCTCGGGTGGGGGGAAGATCCTTCACCCCTCCACTTT
d_gene: .; v_gene: TRBV3-1/TRBV3-2; abundance: .; j_gene: TRBJ2-2; CDR3aa: CASSQSPGSSAGELFF; CDR3nt: TGTGCCAGCAGCCAGTCCCCAGGGTCCTCGGCCGGGGAGCTGTTTTTT
d_gene: .; v_gene: TRBV7-3; abundance: .; j_gene: TRBJ1-6; CDR3aa: CASSVTTARDSPLHF; CDR3nt: TGTGCCAGCAGTGTGACGACCGCCCGGGATTCACCCCTCCACTTT
d_gene: TRBD1; v_gene: TRBV28; abundance: .; j_gene: TRBJ1-2; CDR3aa: CASSSLTGGYGYTF; CDR3nt: TGTGCCAGCAGTAGCCTGACAGGGGGCTATGGCTACACCTTC
d_gene: .; v_gene: TRBV11-3; abundance: .; j_gene: TRBJ2-1; CDR3aa: CASSLSMTAYNEQFF; CDR3nt: TGTGCCAGCAGTCTCTCCATGACAGCCTACAATGAGCAGTTCTTC
d_gene: TRBD1; v_gene: TRBV9; abundance: .; j_gene: TRBJ1-2; CDR3aa: CASSVGDRDTHLDGYTF; CDR3nt: TGTGCCAGCAGCGTAGGGGACAGGGATACCCACCTAGATGGCTACACCTTC
d_gene: .; v_gene: TRBV7-2; abundance: .; j_gene: TRBJ2-5; CDR3aa: CASSGGAVQETQYF; CDR3nt: TGTGCCAGCAGCGGCGGGGCAGTCCAAGAGACCCAGTACTTC
d_gene: TRBD2; v_gene: TRBV6-5; abundance: .; j_gene: TRBJ2-1; CDR3aa: CASSYKAGGTYEQFF; CDR3nt: TGTGCCAGCAGTTACAAAGCGGGAGGGACGTATGAGCAGTTCTTC
d_gene: .; v_gene: TRBV6-2/TRBV6-3; abundance: .; j_gene: TRBJ1-6; CDR3aa: CASSYLSRNNSPLHF; CDR3nt: TGTGCCAGCAGTTATTTGAGCCGAAATAATTCACCCCTCCACTTT
d_gene: TRBD1; v_gene: TRBV7-2; abundance: few; j_gene: TRBJ1-5; CDR3aa: CASSLAGTEKNQPQHF; CDR3nt: TGTGCCAGCAGCTTAGCAGGGACAGAGAAAAATCAGCCCCAGCATTTT
d_gene: .; v_gene: TRBV6-4; abundance: medium-sized; j_gene: TRBJ2-2; CDR3aa: CASSDSVGTGELFF; CDR3nt: TGTGCCAGCAGTGACTCGGTCGGGACCGGGGAGCTGTTTTTT
d_gene: TRBD2; v_gene: TRBV28; abundance: .; j_gene: TRBJ2-2; CDR3aa: CASSPASGGGNTGELFF; CDR3nt: TGTGCCAGCAGTCCTGCTAGCGGGGGGGGCAACACCGGGGAGCTGTTTTTT
d_gene: TRBD1; v_gene: TRBV13; abundance: .; j_gene: TRBJ1-1; CDR3aa: CASSKDRDTEAFF; CDR3nt: TGTGCCAGCAGCAAAGACAGGGACACTGAAGCTTTCTTT
d_gene: .; v_gene: TRBV4-1; abundance: .; j_gene: TRBJ1-6; CDR3aa: CASSQWGRGNSPLHF; CDR3nt: TGCGCCAGCAGCCAATGGGGCAGGGGTAATTCACCCCTCCACTTT
d_gene: .; v_gene: TRBV6-5; abundance: .; j_gene: TRBJ1-2; CDR3aa: CASSSLLVGLSGYTF; CDR3nt: TGTGCCAGCAGTTCGCTCCTAGTGGGTCTGAGTGGCTACACCTTC
d_gene: .; v_gene: TRBV6-5; abundance: .; j_gene: TRBJ1-6; CDR3aa: CASSFRRQRNSPLHF; CDR3nt: TGTGCCAGCAGTTTCCGTCGGCAGCGTAATTCACCCCTCCACTTT
d_gene: .; v_gene: TRBV14; abundance: .; j_gene: TRBJ1-1; CDR3aa: CASSQEGGARGNTEAFF; CDR3nt: TGTGCCAGCAGCCAAGAAGGAGGGGCGCGGGGAAACACTGAAGCTTTCTTT
d_gene: .; v_gene: TRBV27; abundance: .; j_gene: TRBJ1-1; CDR3aa: CASSGGGGLFTEAFF; CDR3nt: TGTGCCAGCAGCGGCGGGGGGGGGCTTTTTACTGAAGCTTTCTTT
d_gene: .; v_gene: TRBV13; abundance: .; j_gene: TRBJ2-7; CDR3aa: CASSNTGKITYEQYF; CDR3nt: TGTGCCAGCAGCAATACAGGGAAGATTACCTACGAGCAGTACTTC
d_gene: TRBD1; v_gene: TRBV6-5; abundance: .; j_gene: TRBJ1-6; CDR3aa: CASRKDRANSPLHF; CDR3nt: TGTGCCAGCAGGAAAGACAGGGCCAATTCACCCCTCCACTTT
d_gene: .; v_gene: TRBV5-1; abundance: .; j_gene: TRBJ1-3; CDR3aa: CASQGFNGNTIYF; CDR3nt: TGCGCCAGTCAGGGGTTCAATGGAAACACCATATATTTT
d_gene: TRBD1; v_gene: TRBV19; abundance: .; j_gene: TRBJ1-2; CDR3aa: CASSRQGAEDGYTF; CDR3nt: TGTGCCAGTAGTAGACAGGGGGCGGAGGATGGCTACACCTTC
d_gene: .; v_gene: TRBV19; abundance: .; j_gene: TRBJ2-1; CDR3aa: CASSIVGGTNHNEQFF; CDR3nt: TGTGCCAGTAGTATAGTCGGCGGGACGAATCACAATGAGCAGTTCTTC
d_gene: .; v_gene: TRBV5-6; abundance: .; j_gene: TRBJ1-2; CDR3aa: CASSLATGTQNFYGYTF; CDR3nt: TGTGCCAGCAGCTTGGCAACCGGGACACAAAACTTCTATGGCTACACCTTC
d_gene: .; v_gene: TRBV28; abundance: .; j_gene: TRBJ1-2; CDR3aa: CASSHPTGSPNYGYTF; CDR3nt: TGTGCCAGCAGTCACCCGACAGGCTCCCCCAACTATGGCTACACCTTC